This entry lists 10 T cell receptor beta chains sequenced from one sample in a study of T cells in localized non-small cell lung cancer. Repertoires were generated with immunoSEQ multiplex PCR, while TCRdb's copy carries only in-frame clones and drops some. The sample has about 92,000 clones; approximately 91% are singletons. This specimen was PBMCs, taken before any cancer treatment. Receptor source: a woman aged 35 to 75 with stage II squamous cell lung carcinoma.

The chain combines TRBV11-2 with TRBJ2-3; tentative D call: TRBD2 (5 bases). Germline V CDR1 and CDR2: SGHAT, FQNNGV. The CDR3 has 15 amino acids. Trimming cost V 5 bases and J 7 bases, with 19 bases left between them. CDR3 DNA: TGTGCCAGCAGCGCGGTCGCGGGCGGTGAGCATACGCAGTATTTT. This codes for CASSAVAGGEHTQYF.

The V and J genes are TRBV6-6 and TRBJ1-5, with D maybe TRBD1 (6 bases). This CDR3 has 14 amino acids. The V end was cut by 2 bases, the J end by 5 bases, with 10 bases between. The germline CDR1 and CDR2 sequences are MNHNY and SVGAGI (reference sequence). CDR3 DNA sequence: TGTGCCAGCAGTTACCAGGCAGGGGATCAGCCCCAGCATTTT. Amino acid sequence: CASSYQAGDQPQHF.

This chain joins TRBV6-6 and TRBJ2-7; TRBD1 or TRBD2 may be the D gene (5 bases each). Germline V gene lookup returns CDR1 MNHNY and CDR2 SVGAGI (reference sequence). Trimming removed 5 bases at V and 0 bases at J, with 14 bases between. The CDR3 extends over 15 amino acids. The CDR3 spells CASSHGALSSYEQYF. Written as DNA, the CDR3 is TGTGCCAGCAGTCACGGGGCACTGAGCTCCTACGAGCAGTACTTC.

The chain recombines TRBV6-5 with TRBJ1-1; possible D gene TRBD1, 6 bases. Germline V lookup: CDR1 MNHEY, CDR2 SVGAGI. The CDR3 extends over 15 amino acids. Trimming took 0 bases from V and 5 from J, leaving 13 bases between them. The CDR3 region is CASSYSYRRGTEAFF. For the CDR3, the DNA is TGTGCCAGCAGTTACTCCTATAGGAGGGGGACTGAAGCTTTCTTT.

The chain has TRBV19 and TRBJ1-1; D is unclear. Trimming cost V 4 bases and J 0 bases, with 6 bases left between them. The CDR3 length is 13 residues. In germline, CDR1 is LNHDA, CDR2 SQIVND (reference sequence). CDR3 DNA: TGTGCCAGTAGTAGCAGGCTGAACACTGAAGCTTTCTTT. This encodes CASSSRLNTEAFF.

The chain has TRBV7-8 and TRBJ1-3; D ambiguous. This CDR3 comprises 13 residues. Trimming shortened V by 3 bases and J by 2 bases, and 5 bases separated the two germline ends. Germline CDR1 is SGHVS and CDR2 is FQNEAQ. Here the CDR3 reads CASSFQTGNTIYF. CDR3 bases: TGTGCCAGCAGCTTTCAGACTGGAAACACCATATATTTT.

The chain employs TRBV25-1 and TRBJ1-3, with 9 bases matching TRBD1. V dropped 5 bases and J dropped 4; count of bases not matched to a gene: 6. This CDR3 has 15 amino acids. CDR1 MGHDK and CDR2 SYGVNS come from the germline V gene. The CDR3 spells CASSLDRGWGNTIYF. DNA of the CDR3: TGTGCCAGCAGTTTGGACAGGGGATGGGGAAACACCATATATTTT.

Concerning this clone: Distinct nucleotide sequences in the sample also encode this CDR3. The chain recombines TRBV6-5 with TRBJ1-4; D is uncertain. Trimming pared 5 bases from V and 0 bases from J, leaving 7 bases between. CDR3 size: 14 residues. CDR1 is MNHEY, CDR2 SVGAGI, per germline. CDR3 region: CASSRVATNEKLFF. Here the CDR3 DNA reads TGTGCCAGCAGTCGGGTTGCAACTAATGAAAAACTGTTTTTT.

The sample holds one count of this clone. The chain is built from TRBV6-1 and TRBJ1-3; weak D call: TRBD1 (5 bases). V was trimmed by 3 bases and J by 4 bases, leaving 16 bases between them. The CDR3 runs 16 residues. Per germline, CDR1 MNHNS and CDR2 SASEGT. This CDR3 is CASSESPPGLGNTIYF. Here the CDR3 DNA reads TGTGCCAGCAGTGAGAGCCCCCCGGGACTGGGAAACACCATATATTTT.

J is TRBJ1-4 and V is TRBV2; D remains ambiguous. CDR3 size: 12 residues. Germline V gene lookup returns CDR1 SNHLY and CDR2 FYNNEI. Trimming took off 7 bases at V and 6 bases at J, with 9 bases between the two ends. This CDR3 is CASTEQDEKLFF. CDR3 DNA sequence: TGTGCCAGCACGGAGCAAGATGAAAAACTGTTTTTT.